This T cell receptor beta chain was captured in a study of post-analysis software for immune sequencing data. Looking at the study overall: Recorded disease courses covered relapsing-remitting, secondary progressive and progressive-relapsing multiple sclerosis. Some patients had no subtype annotation. Study-wide points: Batch-mates among the samples co-clustered strongly by F measure. There were roughly 5 TRBV segments more frequent in patients than controls, and TRBV5-6, TRBV5-1 and TRBV20-1 were among them.

Note on this clonotype: Its specificity is unknown.

V gave up 4 bases and J gave up 7 bases, with 8 bases separating them. The CDR3 contains 13 residues. Germline V gene sequence: CDR1 MNHEY, CDR2 SMNVEV (reference sequence). Sequencing libraries made from TCR beta cDNA carried unique molecular identifiers. TCRdb reprocessed the PCR reads with MiXCR, giving one entry per CDR3 protein. The top ten clones hold 0.56% of a sample with roughly 700,000 distinct CDR3 sequences, around 27% of them seen once. The sample consisted of blood. The chain has TRBV27 and TRBJ1-6; no definite D call. This sequence originates from a girl under 18 with multiple sclerosis. CDR3 nucleotides: TGTGCCAGCAGTTGGGTTCGGAATTCACCCCTCCACTTT. This gives the protein CASSWVRNSPLHF.